The entry below describes one T cell receptor (beta chain). The target antigen is unknown. Looked up from germline, CDR1 is SEHNR and CDR2 is FQNEAQ (reference sequence). The CDR3 consists of 15 residues. V gave up 1 base and J gave up 7 bases, with 16 bases separating them. The source of the sample is a study of cytomegalovirus exposure and HLA in healthy donors. Primers included in the PCR were 60 Vbeta and 13 Jbeta primers. Using immunoSEQ multiplex PCR, the repertoire was profiled, and TCRdb retains in-frame clones only, with some absent. The sample has 200,000 or so clones, over 65% seen once. Study results and limitations: An Asian-associated ancestry cluster reportedly showed fewer N-insertions than the roughly 670-donor mean in a later analysis. Confirmation in vitro established that three CMV-associated chains were specific for CMV antigens.

The sequencing sample was made of PBMCs. The V call is TRBV7-9, the J call TRBJ1-1; D remains ambiguous. The clonotype originates from a woman in her twenties or thirties in good health and CMV-seronegative. The CDR3 DNA reads as TGTGCCAGCAGCTTAGGGACGGGGAGATTAGGTGAAGCTTTCTTT. It specifies CASSLGTGRLGEAFF.